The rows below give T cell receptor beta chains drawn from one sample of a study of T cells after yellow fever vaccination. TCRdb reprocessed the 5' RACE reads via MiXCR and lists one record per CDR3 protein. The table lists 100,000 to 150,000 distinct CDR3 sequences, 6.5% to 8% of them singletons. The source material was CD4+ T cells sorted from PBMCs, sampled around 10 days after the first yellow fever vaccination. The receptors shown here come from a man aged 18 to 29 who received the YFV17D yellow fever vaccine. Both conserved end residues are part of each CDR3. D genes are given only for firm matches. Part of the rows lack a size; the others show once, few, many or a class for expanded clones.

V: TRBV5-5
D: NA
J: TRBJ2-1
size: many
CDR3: CASSLTITYNEQFF
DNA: TGTGCCAGCAGCTTGACTATTACCTACAATGAGCAGTTCTTC

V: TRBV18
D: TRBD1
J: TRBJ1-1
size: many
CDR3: CASSPFRTGGSVAFF
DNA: TGTGCCAGCTCACCATTTCGGACAGGAGGATCAGTAGCTTTCTTT

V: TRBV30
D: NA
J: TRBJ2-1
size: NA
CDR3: CAWSRGDYNEQFF
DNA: TGTGCCTGGAGTAGGGGGGACTACAATGAGCAGTTCTTC

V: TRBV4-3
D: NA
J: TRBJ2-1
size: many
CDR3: CASSQDSVVAEQFF
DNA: TGCGCCAGCAGCCAAGATTCGGTAGTCGCCGAGCAGTTCTTC

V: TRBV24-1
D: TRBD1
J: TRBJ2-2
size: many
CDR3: CATSFEGARSGELFF
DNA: TGTGCCACCAGTTTTGAGGGGGCGAGATCCGGGGAGCTGTTTTTT

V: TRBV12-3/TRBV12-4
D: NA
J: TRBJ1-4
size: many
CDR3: CASSSRALEKLFF
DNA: TGTGCCAGCAGTTCCAGGGCGTTAGAAAAACTGTTTTTT

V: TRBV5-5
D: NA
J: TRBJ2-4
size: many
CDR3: CASSSGTHVKNIQYF
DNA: TGTGCCAGCAGCTCCGGGACGCACGTCAAAAACATTCAGTACTTC

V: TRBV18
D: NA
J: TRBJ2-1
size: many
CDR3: CASSPLKVPGRSYNEQFF
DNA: TGTGCCAGCTCACCACTAAAGGTTCCAGGAAGGAGTTACAATGAGCAGTTCTTC

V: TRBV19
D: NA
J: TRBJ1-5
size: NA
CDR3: CASSSSSNQPQHF
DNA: TGTGCCAGTAGTTCGTCCAGCAATCAGCCCCAGCATTTT

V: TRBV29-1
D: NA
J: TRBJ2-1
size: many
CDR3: CSSLWTDNNEQFF
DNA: TGCAGCTCTCTCTGGACAGACAACAATGAGCAGTTCTTC

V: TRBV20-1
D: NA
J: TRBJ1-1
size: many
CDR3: CSVRTSNTEAFF
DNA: TGCAGTGTCAGGACCTCTAACACTGAAGCTTTCTTT

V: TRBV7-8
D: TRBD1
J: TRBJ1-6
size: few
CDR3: CASSTRTGQNSPLHF
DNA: TGTGCCAGCAGCACCCGGACAGGCCAAAATTCACCCCTCCACTTT

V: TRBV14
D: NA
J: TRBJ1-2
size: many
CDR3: CASSQVGPYGYTF
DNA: TGTGCCAGCAGCCAAGTTGGACCCTATGGCTACACCTTC

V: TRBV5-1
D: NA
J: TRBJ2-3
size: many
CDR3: CASSLMSGDQTDTQYF
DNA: TGCGCCAGCAGCTTGATGTCAGGGGATCAGACAGATACGCAGTATTTT

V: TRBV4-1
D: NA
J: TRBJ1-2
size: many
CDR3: CASSRIRTVAGYTF
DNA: TGCGCCAGCAGCCGAATCAGGACAGTCGCGGGCTACACCTTC

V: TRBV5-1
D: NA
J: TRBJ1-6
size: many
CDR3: CASRSGGRTLHF
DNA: TGCGCCAGCAGATCCGGGGGCCGGACCCTCCACTTT

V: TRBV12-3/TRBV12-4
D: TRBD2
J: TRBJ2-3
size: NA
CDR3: CASSSRQRLAGSTDTQYF
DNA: TGTGCCAGCAGTAGCCGGCAACGGCTAGCGGGGAGCACAGATACGCAGTATTTT

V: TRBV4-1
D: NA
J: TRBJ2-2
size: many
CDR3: CASSPPGLNTGELFF
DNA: TGCGCCAGCAGCCCGCCAGGTCTGAACACCGGGGAGCTGTTTTTT

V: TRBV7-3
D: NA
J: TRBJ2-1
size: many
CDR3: CASSSQGYEQFF
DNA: TGTGCCAGCAGTTCACAGGGCTATGAGCAGTTCTTC

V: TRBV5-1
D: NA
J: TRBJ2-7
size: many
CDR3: CASSLGPEQYF
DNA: TGCGCCAGCAGCCTCGGACCCGAGCAGTACTTC

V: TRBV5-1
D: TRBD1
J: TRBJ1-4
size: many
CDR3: CASSGGQVREKLFF
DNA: TGCGCCAGCAGCGGGGGACAGGTTCGGGAAAAACTGTTTTTT

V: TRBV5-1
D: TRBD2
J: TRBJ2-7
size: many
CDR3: CASSPGGSYEQYF
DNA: TGCGCCAGCAGCCCGGGGGGCTCCTACGAGCAGTACTTC

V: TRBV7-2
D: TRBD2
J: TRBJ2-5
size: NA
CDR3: CASRADGGAPETQYF
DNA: TGTGCCAGCAGGGCTGACGGGGGGGCCCCAGAGACCCAGTACTTC

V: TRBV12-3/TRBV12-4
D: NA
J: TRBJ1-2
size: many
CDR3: CASTFRPNYGYTF
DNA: TGTGCCAGCACCTTTCGGCCTAACTATGGCTACACCTTC

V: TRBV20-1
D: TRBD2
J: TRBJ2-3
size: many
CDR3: CSAILAGSTDTQYF
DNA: TGCAGTGCTATACTAGCGGGGTCGACAGATACGCAGTATTTT

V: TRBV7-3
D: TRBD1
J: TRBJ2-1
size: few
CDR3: CASSFGTDNEQFF
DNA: TGTGCCAGCAGCTTTGGGACAGACAATGAGCAGTTCTTC

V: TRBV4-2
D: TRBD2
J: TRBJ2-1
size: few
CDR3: CASSTGTSGGLSSYNEQFF
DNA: TGTGCCAGCAGCACCGGGACTAGCGGGGGACTGAGCTCCTACAATGAGCAGTTCTTC

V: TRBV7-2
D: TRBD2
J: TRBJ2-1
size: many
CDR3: CASSSGLAGAAYNEQFF
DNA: TGTGCCAGCAGCTCGGGACTAGCGGGGGCCGCTTACAATGAGCAGTTCTTC

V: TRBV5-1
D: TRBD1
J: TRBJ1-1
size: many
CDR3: CASSGTGFTEAFF
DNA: TGCGCCAGCAGCGGGACAGGGTTCACTGAAGCTTTCTTT

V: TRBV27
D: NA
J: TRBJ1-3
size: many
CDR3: CASSYAGPGNTIYF
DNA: TGTGCCAGCAGTTACGCAGGCCCTGGAAACACCATATATTTT

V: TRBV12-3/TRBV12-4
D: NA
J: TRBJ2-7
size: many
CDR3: CASSPGPDPYEQYF
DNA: TGTGCCAGCAGCCCCGGTCCGGACCCCTACGAGCAGTACTTC

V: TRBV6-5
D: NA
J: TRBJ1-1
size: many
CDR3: CASSYRGNTEAFF
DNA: TGTGCCAGCAGTTACAGAGGAAACACTGAAGCTTTCTTT

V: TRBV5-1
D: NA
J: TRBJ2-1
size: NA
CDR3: CASRDRPDRFSYNEQFF
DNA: TGCGCCAGCAGAGACCGCCCTGACAGGTTCTCCTACAATGAGCAGTTCTTC

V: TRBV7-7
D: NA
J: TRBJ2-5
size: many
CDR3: CASSSQGWETQYF
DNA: TGTGCCAGCAGTTCTCAGGGGTGGGAGACCCAGTACTTC

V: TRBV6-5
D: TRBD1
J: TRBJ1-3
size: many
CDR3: CASSLRGTGNTIYF
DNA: TGTGCCAGCAGTCTCAGGGGGACTGGAAACACCATATATTTT

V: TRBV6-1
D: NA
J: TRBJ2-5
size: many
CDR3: CASSGGTGMETQYF
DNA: TGTGCCAGCAGTGGGGGCACAGGGATGGAGACCCAGTACTTC

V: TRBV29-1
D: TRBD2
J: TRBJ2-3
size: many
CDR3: CSVATSGGPTDTQYF
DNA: TGCAGCGTCGCCACTAGCGGGGGGCCCACAGATACGCAGTATTTT

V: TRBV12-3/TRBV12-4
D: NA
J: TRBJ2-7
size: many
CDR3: CASSHLGNEQYF
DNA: TGTGCCAGCAGCCACCTGGGGAACGAGCAGTACTTC

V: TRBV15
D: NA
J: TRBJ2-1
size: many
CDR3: CATSRDQDSYNEQFF
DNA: TGTGCCACCAGCAGAGATCAGGACTCCTACAATGAGCAGTTCTTC

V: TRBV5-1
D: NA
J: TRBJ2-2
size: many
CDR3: CASSLERANTGELFF
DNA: TGCGCCAGCAGCTTGGAAAGGGCGAACACCGGGGAGCTGTTTTTT

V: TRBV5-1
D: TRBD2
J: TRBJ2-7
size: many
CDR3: CASSSSGAYEQYF
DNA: TGCGCCAGCAGCTCTAGCGGGGCCTACGAGCAGTACTTC

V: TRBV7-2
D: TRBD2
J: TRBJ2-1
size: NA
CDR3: CASLMAGGNNEQFF
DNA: TGTGCCAGCTTAATGGCGGGGGGGAACAATGAGCAGTTCTTC

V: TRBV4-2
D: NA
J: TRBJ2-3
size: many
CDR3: CASRSRGASTDTQYF
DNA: TGTGCCAGCAGATCCCGGGGAGCTAGCACAGATACGCAGTATTTT

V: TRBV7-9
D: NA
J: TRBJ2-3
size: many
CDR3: CASSEGDTQYF
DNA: TGTGCCAGCAGCGAAGGAGATACGCAGTATTTT

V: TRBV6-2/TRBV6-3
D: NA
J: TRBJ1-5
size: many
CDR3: CASTRQSLNQPQHF
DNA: TGTGCCAGCACCCGACAGAGTTTGAATCAGCCCCAGCATTTT

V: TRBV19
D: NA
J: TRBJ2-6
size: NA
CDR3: CASSISGTGANVLTF
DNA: TGTGCCAGTAGTATATCAGGGACTGGGGCCAACGTCCTGACTTTC

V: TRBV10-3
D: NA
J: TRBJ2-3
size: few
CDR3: CASRGGGQADTQYF
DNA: TGTGCCTCCAGGGGGGGGGGCCAGGCAGATACGCAGTATTTT

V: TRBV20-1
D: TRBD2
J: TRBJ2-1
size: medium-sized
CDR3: CSAGLAGGPNEQFF
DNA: TGCAGTGCCGGACTAGCGGGGGGGCCAAATGAGCAGTTCTTC

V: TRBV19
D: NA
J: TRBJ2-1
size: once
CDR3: CASSIGRNEHFF
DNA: TGTGCCAGTAGTATAGGGCGGAATGAGCACTTCTTC

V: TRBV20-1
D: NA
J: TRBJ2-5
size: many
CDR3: CSAISRGNQETQYF
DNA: TGCAGTGCTATCTCTAGGGGTAACCAAGAGACCCAGTACTTC

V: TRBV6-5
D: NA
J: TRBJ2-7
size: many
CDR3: CASSYSVGVYEQYF
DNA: TGTGCCAGCAGTTACTCGGTGGGCGTCTACGAGCAGTACTTC

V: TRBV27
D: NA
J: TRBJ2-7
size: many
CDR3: CASRGMGEQYF
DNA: TGTGCCAGTAGGGGGATGGGCGAGCAGTACTTC

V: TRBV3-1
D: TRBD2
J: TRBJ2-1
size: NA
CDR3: CAFSHRSGGVSSYNEQFF
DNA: TGTGCCTTCAGCCATCGCTCGGGGGGGGTGAGCTCCTACAATGAGCAGTTCTTC

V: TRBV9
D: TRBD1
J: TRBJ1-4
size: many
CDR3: CASSPRPGTGFGNEKLFF
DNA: TGTGCCAGCAGCCCCCGTCCCGGGACAGGGTTCGGAAATGAAAAACTGTTTTTT

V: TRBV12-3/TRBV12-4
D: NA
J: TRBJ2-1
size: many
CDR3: CASSAGHPSYNEQFF
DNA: TGTGCCAGCAGTGCGGGACACCCCTCCTACAATGAGCAGTTCTTC

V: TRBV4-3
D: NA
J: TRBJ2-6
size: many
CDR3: CASSQEAGGGMGSGANVLTF
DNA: TGCGCCAGCAGCCAAGAAGCAGGAGGGGGGATGGGCTCTGGGGCCAACGTCCTGACTTTC

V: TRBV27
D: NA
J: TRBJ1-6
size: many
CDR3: CASAPLGGLPLHF
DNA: TGTGCCAGCGCCCCTTTGGGGGGATTACCCCTCCACTTT

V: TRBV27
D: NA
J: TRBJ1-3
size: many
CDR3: CASSPTTAGNTIYF
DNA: TGTGCCAGCAGTCCGACGACAGCTGGAAACACCATATATTTT

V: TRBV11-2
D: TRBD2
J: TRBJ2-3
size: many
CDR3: CASSFFGGGTDTQYF
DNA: TGTGCCAGCAGCTTCTTCGGGGGGGGCACAGATACGCAGTATTTT